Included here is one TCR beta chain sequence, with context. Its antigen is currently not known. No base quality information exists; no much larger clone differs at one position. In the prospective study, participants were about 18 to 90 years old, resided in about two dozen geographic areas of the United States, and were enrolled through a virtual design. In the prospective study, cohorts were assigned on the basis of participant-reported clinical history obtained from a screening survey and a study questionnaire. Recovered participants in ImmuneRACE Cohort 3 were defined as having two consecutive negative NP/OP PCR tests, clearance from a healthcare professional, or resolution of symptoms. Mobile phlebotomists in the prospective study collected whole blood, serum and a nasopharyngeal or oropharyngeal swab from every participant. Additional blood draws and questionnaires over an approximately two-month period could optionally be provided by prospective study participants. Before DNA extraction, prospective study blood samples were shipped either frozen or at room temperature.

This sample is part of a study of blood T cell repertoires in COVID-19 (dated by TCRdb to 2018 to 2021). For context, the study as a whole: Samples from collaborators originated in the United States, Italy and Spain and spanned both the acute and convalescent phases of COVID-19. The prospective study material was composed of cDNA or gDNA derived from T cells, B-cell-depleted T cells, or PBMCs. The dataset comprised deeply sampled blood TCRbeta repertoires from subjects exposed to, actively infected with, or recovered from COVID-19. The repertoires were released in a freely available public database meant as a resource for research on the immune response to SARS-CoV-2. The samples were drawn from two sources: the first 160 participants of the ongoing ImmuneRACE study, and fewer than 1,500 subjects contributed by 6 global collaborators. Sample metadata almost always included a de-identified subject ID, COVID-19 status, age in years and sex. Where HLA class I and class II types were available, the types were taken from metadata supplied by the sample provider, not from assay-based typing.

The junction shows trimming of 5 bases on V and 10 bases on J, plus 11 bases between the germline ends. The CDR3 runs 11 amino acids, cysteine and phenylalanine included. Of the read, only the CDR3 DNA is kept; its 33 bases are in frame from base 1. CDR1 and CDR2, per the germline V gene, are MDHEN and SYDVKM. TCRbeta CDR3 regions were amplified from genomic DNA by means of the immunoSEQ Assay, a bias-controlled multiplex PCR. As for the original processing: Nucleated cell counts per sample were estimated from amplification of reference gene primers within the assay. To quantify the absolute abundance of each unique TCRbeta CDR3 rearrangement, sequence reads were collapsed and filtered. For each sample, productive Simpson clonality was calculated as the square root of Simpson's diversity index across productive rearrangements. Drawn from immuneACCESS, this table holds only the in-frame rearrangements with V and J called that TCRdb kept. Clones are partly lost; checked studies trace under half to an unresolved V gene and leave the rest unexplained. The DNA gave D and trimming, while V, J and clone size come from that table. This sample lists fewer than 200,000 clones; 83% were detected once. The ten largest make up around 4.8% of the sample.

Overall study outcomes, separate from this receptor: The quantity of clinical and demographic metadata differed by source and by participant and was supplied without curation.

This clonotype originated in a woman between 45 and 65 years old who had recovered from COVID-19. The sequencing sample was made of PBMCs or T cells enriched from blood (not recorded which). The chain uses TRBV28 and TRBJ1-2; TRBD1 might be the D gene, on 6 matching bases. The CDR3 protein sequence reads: CASSRPGDYTF. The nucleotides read TGTGCCAGCAGTCGGCCAGGGGACTACACCTTC.